This is a list of T cell receptor beta chains from one sample in a study of human T cells and chemical hapten exposure. One entry per CDR3 protein results from TCRdb running MiXCR on the 5' RACE reads. The sample contains fewer than 150,000 distinct CDR3 sequences, approximately 20% of which appear only once. These receptors all stem from a human donor in good health. CDR3s include the opening cysteine and the closing phenylalanine or tryptophan. The D gene is left open where the match is weak. The size of a clone is reported for some rows only, either as once, few or many, or as a class for expanded clones.

CDR3 protein,CDR3 DNA,V gene,J gene,clone size,D gene
CASSQVFFATGYNEQFF,TGCGCCAGCAGCCAAGTGTTCTTTGCTACGGGATACAATGAGCAGTTCTTC,TRBV4-1,TRBJ2-1,few,.
CASIQGMMSGGNTIYF,TGTGCCAGCATCCAGGGGATGATGAGCGGAGGAAACACCATATATTTT,TRBV6-6,TRBJ1-3,.,.
CASSSPGRGGNYGYTF,TGTGCCAGCAGTTCCCCCGGTCGGGGAGGAAACTATGGCTACACCTTC,TRBV28,TRBJ1-2,.,.
CATGERRRSNQPQHF,TGTGCCACGGGTGAGAGAAGAAGGAGCAATCAGCCCCAGCATTTT,TRBV15,TRBJ1-5,.,.
CASSSPRDLTDTQYF,TGTGCCAGCAGCAGTCCCCGGGACTTGACAGATACGCAGTATTTT,TRBV6-2/TRBV6-3,TRBJ2-3,.,.
CASSPGTSYTDTQYF,TGTGCCAGCAGTCCCGGGACTAGCTACACAGATACGCAGTATTTT,TRBV2,TRBJ2-3,once,TRBD2
CASSPRRRYRNEQYF,TGTGCCAGCAGCCCCCGGCGTAGGTATCGTAACGAGCAGTACTTC,TRBV7-2,TRBJ2-7,few,.
CASSPTGETQYF,TGTGCTAGCAGCCCTACCGGCGAGACCCAGTACTTC,TRBV7-7,TRBJ2-5,.,.
CASSPTGTYTDTQYF,TGTGCCAGCAGCCCCACCGGGACCTACACAGATACGCAGTATTTT,TRBV6-1,TRBJ2-3,few,.
CASSLNGLGGRGLETQYF,TGCGCCAGCAGCTTGAACGGTCTAGGAGGCAGGGGGCTAGAGACCCAGTACTTC,TRBV5-1,TRBJ2-5,.,TRBD1
CASSLARPETQYF,TGTGCCAGCAGCTTAGCGAGACCAGAGACCCAGTACTTC,TRBV7-8,TRBJ2-5,few,.
CASSLAWGQYSNQPQHF,TGTGCCAGCAGTTTAGCCTGGGGCCAATATAGCAATCAGCCCCAGCATTTT,TRBV28,TRBJ1-5,.,.
CATSDRTSGTDTQYF,TGTGCCACCAGTGACCGGACTAGCGGCACAGATACGCAGTATTTT,TRBV24-1,TRBJ2-3,few,TRBD2
CASSQPLRGMSNQPQHF,TGCGCCAGCAGCCAACCTCTTCGGGGGATGAGCAATCAGCCCCAGCATTTT,TRBV4-1,TRBJ1-5,few,.
CASSLGLAGFNEQFF,TGTGCCAGCAGCTTAGGACTAGCGGGCTTCAATGAGCAGTTCTTC,TRBV7-9,TRBJ2-1,.,TRBD2
CASSRVQGVQYF,TGTGCCAGCAGCCGAGTACAGGGTGTGCAGTACTTC,TRBV12-3/TRBV12-4,TRBJ2-7,.,.
CASSFDLASDEQFF,TGTGCCAGCAGCTTTGACTTAGCTTCGGATGAGCAGTTCTTC,TRBV7-2,TRBJ2-1,.,.
CASGDSGTFSSYEQYF,TGTGCCAGCGGAGATAGCGGGACCTTTAGCTCCTACGAGCAGTACTTC,TRBV6-2/TRBV6-3,TRBJ2-7,few,TRBD2
CASSFGVDNEQFF,TGTGCCAGCAGTTTTGGTGTCGACAATGAGCAGTTCTTC,TRBV28,TRBJ2-1,few,.
CASSLDPSGTDTQYF,TGTGCCAGCAGCTTGGATCCCAGCGGAACAGATACGCAGTATTTT,TRBV5-4,TRBJ2-3,.,.
CASSQGGTAGGEETQYF,TGCGCCAGCAGCCAAGGGGGCACAGCGGGAGGGGAAGAGACCCAGTACTTC,TRBV4-1,TRBJ2-5,few,TRBD2
CASSPRRDTDTQYF,TGTGCCAGCTCACCAAGGCGGGACACAGATACGCAGTATTTT,TRBV18,TRBJ2-3,few,.
CASSQVVGYYGYTF,TGTGCCAGCAGCCAAGTTGTGGGGTACTATGGCTACACCTTC,TRBV3-1,TRBJ1-2,.,.
CASSGRLGGTDTQYF,TGTGCCAGCAGTGGCAGACTGGGGGGGACAGATACGCAGTATTTT,TRBV2,TRBJ2-3,few,TRBD2
CASIPGSGRRYEQFF,TGTGCCAGCATCCCTGGTAGCGGGAGAAGGTATGAGCAGTTCTTC,TRBV6-2/TRBV6-3,TRBJ2-1,.,TRBD2
CASSVVGQDGITDTQYF,TGTGCCAGCAGCGTAGTGGGACAGGATGGGATCACAGATACGCAGTATTTT,TRBV9,TRBJ2-3,.,TRBD1
CAWSPLREAFF,TGTGCCTGGAGTCCCCTCCGGGAAGCTTTCTTT,TRBV30,TRBJ1-1,.,.
CATSRGGRGSRRTEAFF,TGTGCCACCAGCAGAGGAGGACGGGGGTCTCGGAGGACTGAAGCTTTCTTT,TRBV15,TRBJ1-1,few,.
CAIGAGANTGELFF,TGTGCCATCGGGGCGGGAGCCAACACCGGGGAGCTGTTTTTT,TRBV10-3,TRBJ2-2,.,TRBD2
CASSYSTGGYGYTF,TGTGCCAGCAGTTACTCGACGGGGGGCTATGGCTACACCTTC,TRBV6-5,TRBJ1-2,many,.
CASSPGHGETQYF,TGTGCCAGTAGTCCGGGACACGGAGAGACCCAGTACTTC,TRBV19,TRBJ2-5,many,.
CATGGSSYNSPLHF,TGTGCCACAGGGGGGAGCTCCTATAATTCACCCCTCCACTTT,TRBV6-6,TRBJ1-6,few,TRBD1
CSALGGLADPDTQYF,TGCAGCGCGCTAGGGGGACTAGCGGACCCAGATACGCAGTATTTT,TRBV20-1,TRBJ2-3,.,TRBD2
CASSQDRDPGDNEQFF,TGTGCCAGCAGCCAAGACCGGGACCCCGGGGACAATGAGCAGTTCTTC,TRBV3-1,TRBJ2-1,.,.
CASSQERRQNTDTQYF,TGCGCCAGCAGCCAAGAAAGACGCCAGAACACAGATACGCAGTATTTT,TRBV4-1,TRBJ2-3,.,.
CASSPSGKVTDTQYF,TGTGCCAGCAGTCCTAGCGGGAAGGTCACAGATACGCAGTATTTT,TRBV6-6,TRBJ2-3,few,TRBD2